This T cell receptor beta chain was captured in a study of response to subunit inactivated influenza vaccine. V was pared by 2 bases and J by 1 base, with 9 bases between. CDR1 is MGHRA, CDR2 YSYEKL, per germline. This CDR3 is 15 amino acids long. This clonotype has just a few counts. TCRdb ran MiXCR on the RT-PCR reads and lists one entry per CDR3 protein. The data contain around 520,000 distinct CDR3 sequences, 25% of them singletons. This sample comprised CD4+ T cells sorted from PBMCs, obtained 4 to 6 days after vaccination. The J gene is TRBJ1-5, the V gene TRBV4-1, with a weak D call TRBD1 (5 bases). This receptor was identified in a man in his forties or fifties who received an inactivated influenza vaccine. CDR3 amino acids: CASSQQGRSNQPQHF. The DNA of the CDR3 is TGCGCCAGCAGCCAACAGGGACGAAGCAATCAGCCCCAGCATTTT.